This entry is about one TCR beta chain. Its antigen remains unidentified. The sample belongs to a study of CXCR3-negative and CXCR3-positive naive CD8 T cells. General observations from the study: For CXCR3-positive naive cells, TRB CDR3s were more hydrophobic than those of CXCR3-negative naive cells. The study found comparably high diversity in both naive subsets and much lower diversity in memory CD8+ cells.

TRB cDNA was prepared as libraries by UMI-labeled 5' RACE. Reprocessing the 5' RACE reads, TCRdb reports a single entry for every CDR3 protein and omits DNA. Recorded for this sample: over 95,000 distinct CDR3 sequences. The TCR was taken from a human donor in good health. Some clones in this sample may be carry-over from other donors' samples. Sequencing was carried out using naive CXCR3+ CD8+ T cells from blood. Subset reported: CD45RO-CCR7+CD27+CD95- naive CD8+ T cells expressing CXCR3 (TNR3+).

The CDR3 sequence is CSVRGQATYEQYF. The chain is built from TRBV29-1 and TRBJ2-7; the TCRdb call, TRBD1, lacks DNA for checking. Germline V gives CDR1 SQVTM, CDR2 ANQGSEA. CDR3 length: 13 residues.